The T cell receptor beta chain under discussion was sequenced for a study of long-term antiretroviral therapy in people with HIV. Findings and limits, study-wide: Once patients were on ART, diversity went higher but still fell short of transplant donor controls.

On this clone: The antigen remains unidentified.

The CDR3 runs to 13 residues. Trimming at V came to 7 bases and at J to 8 bases, leaving 9 bases not matched to a gene. Germline CDR1 reads SGHNT; CDR2 reads YYREEE (reference sequence). The libraries were made with immunoSEQ v3.0 at survey level. Data came from immunoSEQ multiplex PCR; TCRdb stores just in-frame clones and leaves some out. The table has about 20,000 clones, 85% seen once; the top ten hold roughly 3.9%. DNA was extracted from roughly 0.93-9.6 million thawed cryopreserved PBMC. This chain uses TRBV5-4 with TRBJ2-1, with 7 nucleotides matching TRBD2. The sequencing used unsorted PBMCs, collected 4 years after starting antiretroviral therapy. The source of this sequence is a man between 18 and 29 years old with HIV. CDR3 sequence (DNA): TGTGCCAGCGGGGAGGGAGTTGTGGATGAGCAGTTCTTC. It specifies CASGEGVVDEQFF.